One and the same sample provided the 8 T cell receptor beta chains below, sequenced in a study of T-cell reconstitution after alpha-beta-depleted transplantation in children. The authors prepared the TCRbeta library with unique molecular identifiers. MiXCR, applied by TCRdb to the PCR reads, yields one record per CDR3 protein. The data contain roughly 180,000 distinct CDR3 sequences, over 8.5% of them singletons. The sequencing used PBMCs, collected before TCRalphabeta/CD19-depleted stem cell transplant. The source of these receptors is a boy younger than 10 with acute myeloid leukemia, due to receive a stem cell transplant.

This clonotype was counted many times. CDR3 residues: CASSVQGFNQPQHF. As DNA, the CDR3 is TGTGCCAGCAGCGTTCAGGGTTTCAATCAGCCCCAGCATTTT. The chain recombines TRBV9 with TRBJ1-5, with D maybe TRBD1 (5 bases). Trimming removed 2 bases at V and 3 bases at J, with 9 bases between. This CDR3 is built from 14 residues. Germline-derived CDR1 and CDR2 are SGDLS and YYNGEE.

This clonotype appeared many times. The rearrangement uses TRBV5-1 and TRBJ2-5; 10 nucleotides line up with TRBD2. This CDR3 spans 13 amino acids. Germline CDR1 and CDR2: SGHRS and YFSETQ. After removal of 4 bases from V and 5 bases from J, the junction contained 2 bases not matched to a gene. CDR3 region: CASSGGLAETQYF. Here the CDR3 DNA reads TGCGCCAGCAGCGGGGGACTAGCGGAGACCCAGTACTTC.

This clonotype has at least ten counts. The chain uses TRBV27 and TRBJ2-3; D is ambiguous. Germline CDR1 is MNHEY and CDR2 is SMNVEV (reference sequence). The V gene lost 2 bases and the J gene lost 2 bases, with 8 bases spanning the gap. This CDR3 comprises 14 residues. The CDR3 protein is CASSLNVDTDTQYF. In nucleotides, the CDR3 is TGTGCCAGCAGTTTAAACGTAGACACAGATACGCAGTATTTT.

This clonotype was recorded at least ten times. The chain combines TRBV7-9 with TRBJ2-3, with 7 positions matching TRBD2. Germline-derived CDR1 and CDR2 are SEHNR and FQNEAQ (reference sequence). The J segment lost 4 bases and the V segment lost 6 bases, leaving 4 bases of the junction unmatched. The CDR3 covers 13 residues. The DNA for the CDR3 is TGTGCCAGCAGTCGAAGCGGGGCAGATACGCAGTATTTT. It encodes CASSRSGADTQYF.

This clonotype was counted many times. In DNA form, the CDR3 reads TGTGCCAGCAGCCGTTACTATCCCCTGTCCCCCCGGGACAGGGACTCACCCCTCCACTTT. Translated, it gives CASSRYYPLSPRDRDSPLHF. The J gene is TRBJ1-6, the V gene TRBV28; 9 nucleotides match TRBD1. Trimming removed 6 bases from V and 10 bases from J; junction bases left unmatched: 25. This CDR3 has 20 amino acids. The germline V gene has CDR1 MDHEN and CDR2 SYDVKM.

This clonotype was observed at least ten times. This chain uses TRBV6-5 with TRBJ2-5, with 11 bases aligning to TRBD2. Germline loops: CDR1 MNHEY, CDR2 SVGAGI. The trim removed 0 bases at V and 6 bases at J, leaving 3 bases unmatched. The CDR3 contains 15 residues. CDR3 DNA sequence: TGTGCCAGCAGTTACTCTAGCGGGAGGGCAAAGACCCAGTACTTC. Its protein is CASSYSSGRAKTQYF.

This chain connects TRBV19 to TRBJ2-1; 7 bases agree with TRBD2. The V and J ends lost 6 bases and 9 bases, in that order; junction bases with no gene match: 17. The CDR3 has 16 amino acids. CDR1 is LNHDA, CDR2 SQIVND, per germline (reference sequence). The CDR3 coding sequence is TGTGCCAGTAGCTCCAGGGAGTGGGAGGGCCTAATTGAGCAGTTCTTC. The encoded protein is CASSSREWEGLIEQFF.

The rearrangement uses TRBV20-1 and TRBJ1-1; perhaps TRBD1 as D (5 bases). Germline V CDR1 and CDR2: DFQATT, SNEGSKA (reference sequence). The CDR3 runs 16 residues. The DNA of the CDR3 is TGCAGCTCTAGTGAACCGGGGACGGGCTTTTACACTGAAGCTTTCTTT. It specifies CSSSEPGTGFYTEAFF.